This entry concerns a single T cell receptor (beta chain). Its cognate antigen is unknown. V was shortened by 0 bases and J by 4 bases, with 9 bases between the two germline ends. This CDR3 spans 14 amino acids. Germline values: CDR1 MNHEY, CDR2 SMNVEV (reference sequence). Donors likely had unrecorded immune exposures despite being nominally healthy when sampled. This record belongs to a study of cytomegalovirus exposure and HLA in healthy donors. Study details: Within the Caucasian-associated ancestry cluster were around 81% of the roughly 400 genotyped donors.

Overall study findings and caveats: Later work associated fewer than 20,000 TCR beta sequences with HLA alleles at 0.05 false discovery rate.

In the PCR, 60 Vbeta and 13 Jbeta primers were used. Here immunoSEQ multiplex PCR was the method, and the copy in TCRdb shows in-frame clones only, minus some. The sample has about 160,000 clones; approximately 80% are singletons. The source material was PBMCs. The chain employs TRBV27 and TRBJ1-1; D gene unclear. This sequence was found in a woman in her thirties in good health and CMV-seropositive. CDR3 amino acids: CASSLSSGGTEAFF. The CDR3 DNA sequence: TGTGCCAGCAGTTTATCGTCAGGAGGCACTGAAGCTTTCTTT.